Sequencing of this T cell receptor (beta chain) was carried out in a study of shared clonotypes between healthy human individuals. Study outcomes and limitations: Incomplete sequencing of sorted subsets was indicated by rarefaction despite large depth.

Clones were sequenced by immunoSEQ multiplex PCR, and TCRdb holds only the in-frame ones, with some missing. The table has about 1.5 million clones, 98% seen once. V shed 2 bases and J 0 bases; nucleotides not matched to a gene: 8. CDR1 is SGDLS and CDR2 is YYNGEE in the germline V gene. This CDR3 is built from 18 residues. A remark on this clone: Its matching antigen is unknown.

The specimen sequenced was naive CD4+ T cells sorted from blood. Subset here: CD45RA+ positively selected. This clonotype was sampled from a man aged 25-45 years in good health. J is TRBJ2-6 and V is TRBV9, with 7 positions matching TRBD2. The CDR3 reads CASSVLSGKSSGANVLTF. CDR3 bases: TGTGCCAGCAGCGTTCTGAGCGGGAAAAGCTCTGGGGCCAACGTCCTGACTTTC. The full variable domain, completed using reference TRBV9 and TRBJ2-6, is DSGVTQTPKHLITATGQRVTLRCSPRSGDLSVYWYQQSLDQGLQFLIQYYNGEERAKGNILERFSAQQFPDLHSELNLSSLELGDSALYFCASSVLSGKSSGANVLTFGAGSRLTVL.